This TCR beta chain derives from a study of blood T cell repertoires in COVID-19. Study summary: The study drew acute and convalescent COVID-19 samples from the United States, Italy and Spain. The analysed material was cDNA or gDNA that came from T cells, B-cell-depleted T cells, or PBMCs.

As processed by the authors: Nucleated cell number was recorded as an estimate derived from reference gene primer amplification. The data were produced by immunoSEQ multiplex PCR, yet TCRdb's version contains in-frame clones alone and is incomplete. That table furnishes V, J and clone size, whereas the DNA furnished D and trimming. Here the sample spans about 150,000 clones, 78% being singletons. V lost 1 base, J lost 8 bases, and 12 bases lay in between. CDR1 is MDHEN and CDR2 is SYDVKM in the germline V gene. The CDR3 is 15 amino acids. The table lists this clone with a few counts. Sequences were obtained from peripheral blood. This chain uses TRBV28 with TRBJ1-6; possible D gene TRBD1, 6 bases. This TCR derives from a woman of 80 years or more with acute or convalescent COVID-19. The CDR3 is CASSLSDRWYSPLHF. CDR3 bases: TGTGCCAGCAGTTTATCGGACAGATGGTATTCACCCCTCCACTTT.